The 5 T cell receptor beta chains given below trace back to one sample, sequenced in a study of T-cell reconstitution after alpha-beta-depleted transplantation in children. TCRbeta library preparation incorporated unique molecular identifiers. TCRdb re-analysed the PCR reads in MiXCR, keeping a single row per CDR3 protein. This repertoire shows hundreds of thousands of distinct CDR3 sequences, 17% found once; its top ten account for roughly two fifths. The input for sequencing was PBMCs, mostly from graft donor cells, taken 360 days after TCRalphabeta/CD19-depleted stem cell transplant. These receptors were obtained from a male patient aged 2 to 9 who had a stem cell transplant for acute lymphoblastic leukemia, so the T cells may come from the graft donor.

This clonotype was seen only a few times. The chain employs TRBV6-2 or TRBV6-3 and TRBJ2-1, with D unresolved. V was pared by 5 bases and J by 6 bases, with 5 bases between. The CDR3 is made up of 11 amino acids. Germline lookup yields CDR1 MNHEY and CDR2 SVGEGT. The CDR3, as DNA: TGTGCCAGCAGTCAGTTCAATGAGCAGTTCTTC. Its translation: CASSQFNEQFF.

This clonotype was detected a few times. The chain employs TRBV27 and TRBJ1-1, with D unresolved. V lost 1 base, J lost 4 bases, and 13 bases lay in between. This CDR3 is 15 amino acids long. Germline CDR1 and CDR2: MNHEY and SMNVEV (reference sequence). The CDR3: CASSLYLDLGTEAFF. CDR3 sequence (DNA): TGTGCCAGCAGTTTATATTTGGACCTCGGCACTGAAGCTTTCTTT.

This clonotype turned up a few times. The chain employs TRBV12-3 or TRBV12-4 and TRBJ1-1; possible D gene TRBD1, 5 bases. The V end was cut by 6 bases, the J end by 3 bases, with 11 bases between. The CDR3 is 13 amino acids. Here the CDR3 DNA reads TGTGCCAGCAGCCTACAGGTCTACACTGAAGCTTTCTTT. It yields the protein CASSLQVYTEAFF.

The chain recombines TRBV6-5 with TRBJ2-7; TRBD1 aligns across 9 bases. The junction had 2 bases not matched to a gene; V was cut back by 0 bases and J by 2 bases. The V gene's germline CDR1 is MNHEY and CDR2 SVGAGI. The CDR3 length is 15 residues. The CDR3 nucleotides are TGTGCCAGCAGTTACTCCTGGACAGGGGCCTACGAGCAGTACTTC. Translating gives CASSYSWTGAYEQYF.

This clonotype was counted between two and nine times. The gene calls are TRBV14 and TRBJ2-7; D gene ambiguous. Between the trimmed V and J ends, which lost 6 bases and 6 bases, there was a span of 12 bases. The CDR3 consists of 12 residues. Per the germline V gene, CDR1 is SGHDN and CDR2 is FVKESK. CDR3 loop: CASSKDYGEQYF. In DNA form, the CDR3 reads TGTGCCAGCAGTAAGGATTACGGCGAGCAGTACTTC.